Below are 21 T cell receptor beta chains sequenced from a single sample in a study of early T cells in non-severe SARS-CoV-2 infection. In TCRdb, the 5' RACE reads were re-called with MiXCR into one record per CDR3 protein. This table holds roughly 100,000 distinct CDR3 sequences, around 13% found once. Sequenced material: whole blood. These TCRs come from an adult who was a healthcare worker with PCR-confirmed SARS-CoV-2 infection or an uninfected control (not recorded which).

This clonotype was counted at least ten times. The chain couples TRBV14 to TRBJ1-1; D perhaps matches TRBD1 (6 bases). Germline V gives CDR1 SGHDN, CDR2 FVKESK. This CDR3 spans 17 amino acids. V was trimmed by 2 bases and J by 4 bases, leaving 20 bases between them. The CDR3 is CASSQRSQPGASTEAFF. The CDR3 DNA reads TGTGCCAGCAGCCAAAGAAGTCAACCAGGGGCCTCCACTGAAGCTTTCTTT.

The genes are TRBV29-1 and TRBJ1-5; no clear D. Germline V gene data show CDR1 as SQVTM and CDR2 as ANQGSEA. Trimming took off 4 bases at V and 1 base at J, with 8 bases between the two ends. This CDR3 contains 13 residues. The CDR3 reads CSVGGKSNQPQHF. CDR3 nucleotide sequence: TGCAGCGTTGGAGGAAAAAGCAATCAGCCCCAGCATTTT. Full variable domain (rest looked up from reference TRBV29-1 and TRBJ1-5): SAVISQKPSRDICQRGTSLTIQCQVDSQVTMMFWYRQQPGQSLTLIATANQGSEATYESGFVIDKFPISRPNLTFSTLTVSNMSPEDSSIYLCSVGGKSNQPQHFGDGTRLSIL.

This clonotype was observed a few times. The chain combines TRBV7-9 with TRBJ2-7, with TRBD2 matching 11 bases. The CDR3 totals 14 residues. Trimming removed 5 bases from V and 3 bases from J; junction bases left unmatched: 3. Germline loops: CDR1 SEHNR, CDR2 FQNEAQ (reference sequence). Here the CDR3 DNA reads TGTGCCAGCAGCCCGACTAGCGGGAACTACGAGCAGTACTTC. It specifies CASSPTSGNYEQYF. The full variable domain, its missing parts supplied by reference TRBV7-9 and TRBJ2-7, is DTGVSQNPRHKITKRGQNVTFRCDPISEHNRLYWYRQTLGQGPEFLTYFQNEAQLEKSRLLSDRFSAERPKGSFSTLEIQRTEQGDSAMYLCASSPTSGNYEQYFGPGTRLTVT.

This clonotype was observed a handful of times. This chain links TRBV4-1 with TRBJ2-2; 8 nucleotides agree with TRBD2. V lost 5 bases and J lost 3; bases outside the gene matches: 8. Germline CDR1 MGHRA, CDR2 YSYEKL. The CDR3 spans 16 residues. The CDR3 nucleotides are TGCGCCAGCAGCGGGATAGCGGGGACCGACACCGGGGAGCTGTTTTTT. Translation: CASSGIAGTDTGELFF.

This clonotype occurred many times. Here the CDR3 DNA reads TGCAGTGCCCCGGAAAACCAAGAGACCCAGTACTTC. This translates into CSAPENQETQYF. The rearrangement joins TRBV20-1 to TRBJ2-5; D is undetermined. With 6 bases removed from V and 0 bases from J, the gap between germline ends came to 8 bases. This CDR3 has 12 amino acids. Germline CDR1 DFQATT, CDR2 SNEGSKA (reference sequence).

The DNA of the CDR3 is TGTGCCAGCCGTAATAGGGGAGGTGAAGCTTTCTTT. Translated, it gives CASRNRGGEAFF. The chain couples TRBV3-1 to TRBJ1-1, with a possible D match to TRBD1 (5 bases). The germline V and J ends were trimmed by 8 bases and 7 bases, with 14 bases remaining between them. Germline V gives CDR1 LGHDT, CDR2 YNNKEL (reference sequence). This CDR3 has 12 residues.

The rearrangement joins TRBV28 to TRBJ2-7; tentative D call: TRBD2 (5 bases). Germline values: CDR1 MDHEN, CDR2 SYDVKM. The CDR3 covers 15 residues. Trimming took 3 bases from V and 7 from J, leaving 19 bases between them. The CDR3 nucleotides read TGTGCCAGCAGTTTGTCCGGACTCCTGCCTCGAGAGCAGTACTTC. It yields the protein CASSLSGLLPREQYF.

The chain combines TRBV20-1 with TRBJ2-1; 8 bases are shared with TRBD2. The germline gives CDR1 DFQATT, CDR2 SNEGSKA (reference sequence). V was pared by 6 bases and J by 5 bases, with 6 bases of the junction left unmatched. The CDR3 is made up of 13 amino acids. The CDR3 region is CSAHSGTHNEQFF. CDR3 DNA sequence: TGCAGTGCACATAGCGGGACCCACAATGAGCAGTTCTTC.

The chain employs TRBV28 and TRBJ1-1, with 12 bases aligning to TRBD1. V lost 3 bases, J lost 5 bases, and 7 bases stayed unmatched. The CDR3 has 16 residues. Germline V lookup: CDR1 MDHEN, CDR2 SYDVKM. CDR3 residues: CASSLPGQGARTEAFF. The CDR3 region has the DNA TGTGCCAGCAGTTTGCCGGGACAGGGGGCGCGGACTGAAGCTTTCTTT.

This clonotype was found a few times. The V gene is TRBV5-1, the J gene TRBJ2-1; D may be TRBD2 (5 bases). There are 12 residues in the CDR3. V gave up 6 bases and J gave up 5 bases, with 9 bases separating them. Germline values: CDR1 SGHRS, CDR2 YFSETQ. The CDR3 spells CASNEGHNEQFF. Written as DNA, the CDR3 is TGCGCCAGCAATGAGGGCCACAATGAGCAGTTCTTC. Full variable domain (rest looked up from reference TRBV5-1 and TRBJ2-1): KAGVTQTPRYLIKTRGQQVTLSCSPISGHRSVSWYQQTPGQGLQFLFEYFSETQRNKGNFPGRFSGRQFSNSRSEMNVSTLELGDSALYLCASNEGHNEQFFGPGTRLTVL.

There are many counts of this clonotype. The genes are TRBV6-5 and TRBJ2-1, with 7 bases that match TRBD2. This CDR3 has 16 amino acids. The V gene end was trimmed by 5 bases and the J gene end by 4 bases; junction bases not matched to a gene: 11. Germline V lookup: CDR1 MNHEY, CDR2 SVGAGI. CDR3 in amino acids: CASSQTPSGAYNEQFF. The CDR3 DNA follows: TGTGCCAGCAGTCAAACCCCTAGCGGAGCTTACAATGAGCAGTTCTTC.

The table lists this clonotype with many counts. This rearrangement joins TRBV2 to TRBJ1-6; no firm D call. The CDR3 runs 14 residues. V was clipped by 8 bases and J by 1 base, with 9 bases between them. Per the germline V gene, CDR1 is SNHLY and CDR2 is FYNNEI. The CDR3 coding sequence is TGTGCCAGCTTCGGCCGATCCTATAATTCACCCCTCCACTTT. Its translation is CASFGRSYNSPLHF.

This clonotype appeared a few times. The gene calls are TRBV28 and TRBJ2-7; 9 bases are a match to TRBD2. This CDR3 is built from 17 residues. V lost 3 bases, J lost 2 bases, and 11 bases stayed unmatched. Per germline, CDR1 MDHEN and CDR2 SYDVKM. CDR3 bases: TGTGCCAGCAGTTTTTTTACGCGGACTAGCGATACCTACGAGCAGTACTTC. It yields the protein CASSFFTRTSDTYEQYF.

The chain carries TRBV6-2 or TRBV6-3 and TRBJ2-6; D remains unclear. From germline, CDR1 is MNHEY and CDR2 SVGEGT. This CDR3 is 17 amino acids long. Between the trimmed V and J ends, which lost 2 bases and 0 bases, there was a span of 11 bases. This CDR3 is CASSYGSPSSGANVLTF. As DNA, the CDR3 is TGTGCCAGCAGTTACGGTAGCCCCTCCTCTGGGGCCAACGTCCTGACTTTC.

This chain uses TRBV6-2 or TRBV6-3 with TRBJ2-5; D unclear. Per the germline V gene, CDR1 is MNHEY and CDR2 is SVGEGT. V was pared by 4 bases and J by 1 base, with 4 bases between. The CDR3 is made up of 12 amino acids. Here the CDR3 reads CASSSRQETQYF. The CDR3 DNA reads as TGTGCCAGCAGTTCTCGCCAAGAGACCCAGTACTTC.

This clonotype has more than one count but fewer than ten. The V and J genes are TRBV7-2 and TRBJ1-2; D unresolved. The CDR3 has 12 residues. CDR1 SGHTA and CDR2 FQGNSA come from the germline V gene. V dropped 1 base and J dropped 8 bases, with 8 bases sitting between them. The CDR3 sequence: CASSLGRTGYTF. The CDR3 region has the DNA TGTGCCAGCAGCTTAGGTCGGACCGGCTACACCTTC.

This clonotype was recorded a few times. CDR3 nucleotide sequence: TGTGCCAGCAGTTGGACAGGGGGTGAAAAACTGTTTTTT. Translation gives CASSWTGGEKLFF. The rearrangement joins TRBV2 to TRBJ1-4; 10 nucleotides agree with TRBD1. From germline, CDR1 is SNHLY and CDR2 FYNNEI. This CDR3 is built from 13 residues. The J segment lost 7 bases and the V segment lost 5 bases, leaving 1 base of the junction unmatched.

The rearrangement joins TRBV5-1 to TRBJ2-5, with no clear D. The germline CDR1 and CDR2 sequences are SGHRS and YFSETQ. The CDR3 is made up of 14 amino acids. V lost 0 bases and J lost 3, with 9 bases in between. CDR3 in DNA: TGCGCCAGCAGCTTGGGAACAGATGAAGAGACCCAGTACTTC. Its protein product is CASSLGTDEETQYF.

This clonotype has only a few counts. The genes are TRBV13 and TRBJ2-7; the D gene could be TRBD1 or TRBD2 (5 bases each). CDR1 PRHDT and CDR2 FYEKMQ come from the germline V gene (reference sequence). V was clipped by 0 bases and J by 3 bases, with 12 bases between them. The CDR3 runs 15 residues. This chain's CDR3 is CASSLGRDGNYEQYF. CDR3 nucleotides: TGTGCCAGCAGCTTAGGGAGGGACGGAAACTACGAGCAGTACTTC.

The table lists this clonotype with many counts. The CDR3 reads CATSGTSGTGELFF. CDR3 nucleotides: TGTGCCACTTCAGGGACTAGCGGGACCGGGGAGCTGTTTTTT. This sequence joins TRBV5-4 and TRBJ2-2; 12 bases line up with TRBD2. V was clipped by 9 bases and J by 5 bases; unmatched bases: 5. CDR1 SGHNT and CDR2 YYREEE come from the germline V gene (reference sequence). There are 14 residues in the CDR3.

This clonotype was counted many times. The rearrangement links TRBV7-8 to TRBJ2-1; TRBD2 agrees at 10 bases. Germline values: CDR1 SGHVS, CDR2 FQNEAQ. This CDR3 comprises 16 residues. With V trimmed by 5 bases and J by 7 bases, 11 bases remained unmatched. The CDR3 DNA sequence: TGTGCCAGCAGCGCGCACCTAGCGGGAGAGTCGAATGAGCAGTTCTTC. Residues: CASSAHLAGESNEQFF. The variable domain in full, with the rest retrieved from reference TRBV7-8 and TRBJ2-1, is GAGVSQSPRYKVAKRGQDVALRCDPISGHVSLFWYQQALGQGPEFLTYFQNEAQLDKSGLPSDRFFAERPEGSVSTLKIQRTQQEDSAVYLCASSAHLAGESNEQFFGPGTRLTVL.